These 31 T cell receptor beta chains were all obtained from the same sample, sequenced in a study of blood T cell repertoires in COVID-19. Generated by immunoSEQ multiplex PCR, the TCRdb table keeps only in-frame clones and is missing some. Among 200,000 to 300,000 clones listed, 75% to 90% were seen once. Sequenced: PBMCs or T cells enriched from blood (not recorded which). These receptors were taken from a woman between 40 and 50 years old who had been exposed to COVID-19.

This chain joins TRBV5-1 and TRBJ2-5; 7 bases map to TRBD2. Trimming took 1 base from V and 2 from J; bases not matched to a gene: 5. The CDR3 has 15 amino acids. Per germline, CDR1 SGHRS and CDR2 YFSETQ. The CDR3 region has the DNA TGCGCCAGCAGCTTGTCCAGCGGGGTACAAGAGACCCAGTACTTC. Translation gives CASSLSSGVQETQYF. Combining the CDR3 with reference TRBV5-1 and TRBJ2-5 gives the whole variable domain KAGVTQTPRYLIKTRGQQVTLSCSPISGHRSVSWYQQTPGQGLQFLFEYFSETQRNKGNFPGRFSGRQFSNSRSEMNVSTLELGDSALYLCASSLSSGVQETQYFGPGTRLLVL.

The chain uses TRBV4-3 and TRBJ2-2; 7 nucleotides line up with TRBD1. The germline V gene encodes CDR1 LGHNA and CDR2 YSLEER. CDR3 size: 16 residues. Germline trimming cut 0 bases from V and 5 bases from J; bases unmatched to any gene: 6. CDR3 region: CASSQDAGGRTGELFF. In DNA, the CDR3 is TGCGCCAGCAGCCAAGATGCAGGGGGAAGAACCGGGGAGCTGTTTTTT.

The chain combines TRBV3-1 (or the pseudogene TRBV3-2) with TRBJ2-1; D uncertain. The CDR3 loop spans 14 amino acids. Germline CDR1 and CDR2: LGHDT and YNNKEL (reference sequence). Trimming left V 0 bases short and J 8 bases short, with 11 bases between. The CDR3 DNA reads as TGTGCCAGCAGCCAAGATGGCCTCTTGGATGAGCAGTTCTTC. Its translation: CASSQDGLLDEQFF.

The CDR3 sequence is CASSSPPSRGARNEQYF. CDR3 nucleotide sequence: TGTGCCAGCAGTTCCCCCCCTAGCAGGGGAGCTCGTAACGAGCAGTACTTC. V usage is TRBV6-2 or TRBV6-3 and J usage is TRBJ2-7, with D maybe TRBD1 (6 bases). This CDR3 has 17 amino acids. CDR1 and CDR2 from the germline V gene are MNHEY and SVGEGT. Trimming removed 4 bases at V and 5 bases at J, with 24 bases between.

The V and J genes are TRBV5-1 and TRBJ1-4; no clear D. The ends were cut back, 0 bases at V and 0 bases at J, with 6 bases in the middle. Germline values: CDR1 SGHRS, CDR2 YFSETQ. There are 15 residues in the CDR3. In DNA form, the CDR3 reads TGCGCCAGCAGCTTGGTCAGCGCAACTAATGAAAAACTGTTTTTT. It yields the protein CASSLVSATNEKLFF. The variable domain in full, with the rest retrieved from reference TRBV5-1 and TRBJ1-4, is KAGVTQTPRYLIKTRGQQVTLSCSPISGHRSVSWYQQTPGQGLQFLFEYFSETQRNKGNFPGRFSGRQFSNSRSEMNVSTLELGDSALYLCASSLVSATNEKLFFGSGTQLSVL.

V and J are TRBV7-9 and TRBJ1-1, with D possibly TRBD1 on 5 matching bases. The CDR3 length is 17 residues. Trimming left V 1 base short and J 1 base short, with 16 bases between. CDR1 and CDR2 from the germline V gene are SEHNR and FQNEAQ (reference sequence). The CDR3 DNA is TGTGCCAGCAGCTTAGGGAGTTTGGGGGGGACGAACACTGAAGCTTTCTTT. This encodes CASSLGSLGGTNTEAFF.

The genes are TRBV4-2 and TRBJ1-2; TRBD1 matches at 7 bases. The germline V gene encodes CDR1 LGHNA and CDR2 YNFKEQ. The CDR3 is 14 residues long. V was pared by 3 bases and J by 6 bases, with 7 bases of the junction left unmatched. CDR3 protein: CASSQEDRVHGYTF. CDR3 coding DNA: TGTGCCAGCAGCCAGGAAGACAGGGTTCATGGCTACACCTTC.

Written as DNA, the CDR3 is TGTGCCAGCAGTTCTCATCCCCCATGGGGCGGAATGAACACTGAAGCTTTCTTT. Amino acid sequence: CASSSHPPWGGMNTEAFF. This chain connects TRBV11-2 to TRBJ1-1; D might be TRBD1 (5 bases). This CDR3 comprises 18 residues. CDR1 SGHAT and CDR2 FQNNGV come from the germline V gene. V was pared by 6 bases and J by 0 bases, with 23 bases between.

The CDR3 loop reads CASSLDFWAGIQETQYF. The DNA of the CDR3 is TGTGCCAGCAGCTTAGATTTTTGGGCGGGGATTCAAGAGACCCAGTACTTC. The chain is built from TRBV7-2 and TRBJ2-5; TRBD2 might be the D (6 bases). V was clipped by 1 base and J by 2 bases, with 17 bases between them. CDR3 length: 17 residues. The germline V gene encodes CDR1 SGHTA and CDR2 FQGNSA.

The rearrangement uses TRBV28 and TRBJ1-4, with D unclear. V lost 3 bases, J lost 8 bases, and 13 bases lay in between. The CDR3 is 14 residues long. The germline V gene encodes CDR1 MDHEN and CDR2 SYDVKM. As DNA, the CDR3 is TGTGCCAGCAGTTTTATCTCGGGTTACGAAAAACTGTTTTTT. Its translation: CASSFISGYEKLFF. The full variable domain, its missing parts supplied by reference TRBV28 and TRBJ1-4, is DVKVTQSSRYLVKRTGEKVFLECVQDMDHENMFWYRQDPGLGLRLIYFSYDVKMKEKGDIPEGYSVSREKKERFSLILESASTNQTSMYLCASSFISGYEKLFFGSGTQLSVL.

The count of this clone is one. The CDR3 DNA reads as TGTGCCTGGAGTTCACACAGAGAGGGAACTGAAGCTTTCTTT. Encoded protein: CAWSSHREGTEAFF. The chain uses TRBV30 and TRBJ1-1; D unclear. The germline V and J ends were trimmed by 2 bases and 5 bases, with 15 bases remaining between them. The CDR3 consists of 14 residues. The V gene's germline CDR1 is GTSNPN and CDR2 SVGIG (reference sequence).

The chain carries TRBV5-5 and TRBJ2-5; 7 bases fit TRBD1. The CDR3 has 16 amino acids. CDR1 and CDR2 from the germline V gene are SGHKS and YYEKEE (reference sequence). Trimming cost V 0 bases and J 4 bases; bases outside gene matches: 9. The CDR3 here is CASSLADDRVRETQYF. CDR3 DNA sequence: TGTGCCAGCAGCTTGGCCGATGACAGGGTACGAGAGACCCAGTACTTC.

This clone was recorded a few times. The chain combines TRBV6-5 with TRBJ1-2; perhaps TRBD1 as D (6 bases). Germline V gene sequence: CDR1 MNHEY, CDR2 SVGAGI. This CDR3 spans 12 amino acids. The V end lost 5 bases, the J end lost 5 bases, and 9 bases lay between the germline ends. CDR3 in amino acids: CASSTGIYGYTF. Here the CDR3 DNA reads TGTGCCAGCAGTACAGGGATTTATGGCTACACCTTC.

The rearrangement joins TRBV7-2 to TRBJ2-7; 13 bases line up with TRBD2. V trimming: 2 bases; J trimming: 4 bases; junction bases outside the gene matches: 5. The CDR3 totals 16 residues. Germline values: CDR1 SGHTA, CDR2 FQGNSA. The chain's CDR3 is CASSLSGTSGVYEQYF. CDR3 bases: TGTGCCAGCAGCTTATCAGGGACTAGCGGGGTTTACGAGCAGTACTTC.

The rearrangement links TRBV5-1 to TRBJ1-5; TRBD1 aligns across 7 bases. Per the germline V gene, CDR1 is SGHRS and CDR2 is YFSETQ. The CDR3 totals 15 residues. Trimming at V came to 4 bases and at J to 4 bases, leaving 8 bases not matched to a gene. The CDR3 DNA sequence: TGCGCCAGCAGCCGTGAGACAGGGTTTAATCAGCCCCAGCATTTT. It specifies CASSRETGFNQPQHF.

The V call is TRBV7-3, the J call TRBJ2-3, with 7 nucleotides matching TRBD2. The CDR3 runs to 15 residues. Germline V gene sequence: CDR1 SGHTA, CDR2 FQGTGA. J gave up 8 bases and V 5 bases, and 13 bases lay outside the gene matches. The CDR3 coding sequence is TGTGCCAGCAGCCCCAGGGAGGGGCCGCGGGTTACGCAGTATTTT. It is translated as CASSPREGPRVTQYF.

This clone was seen more than once but under ten times. The J gene is TRBJ2-7, the V gene TRBV28, with 10 bases identical to TRBD2. Per germline, CDR1 MDHEN and CDR2 SYDVKM. J was trimmed by 12 bases and V by 6 bases; bases with no gene match: 20. CDR3 size: 16 residues. Written as DNA, the CDR3 is TGTGCCAGCAGCCCTGGGACTATGAGCGGGAGGGCAGAGGGGTACGTC. As protein: CASSPGTMSGRAEGYV.

The chain has TRBV10-3 and TRBJ1-2; 11 nucleotides match TRBD1. Looked up from germline, CDR1 is ENHRY and CDR2 is SYGVKD. V lost 6 bases to trimming and J lost 7 bases; unmatched junction nucleotides: 7. The CDR3 length is 14 residues. The CDR3 is CAIRGTGGFRGYTF. The DNA of the CDR3 is TGTGCCATCAGAGGGACAGGGGGGTTTCGTGGCTACACCTTC.

This clone has just a few counts. This chain connects TRBV18 to TRBJ2-7, with 9 bases fitting TRBD1. V lost 3 bases to trimming and J lost 5 bases; unmatched junction nucleotides: 2. Germline CDR1 KGHSH, CDR2 LQKENI. CDR3 length equals 13 residues. CDR3 bases: TGTGCCAGCTCACCGGACAGGGGCCACGAGCAGTACTTC. Its protein product is CASSPDRGHEQYF.

The rearrangement joins TRBV6-6 to TRBJ1-6; D is uncertain. CDR1 and CDR2 from the germline V gene are MNHNY and SVGAGI (reference sequence). This CDR3 has 17 residues. Trimming cost V 5 bases and J 6 bases, with 20 bases left between them. The CDR3 here is CASSHRVASSTNSPLHF. The CDR3 DNA follows: TGTGCCAGCAGTCATCGGGTCGCCAGTAGCACTAATTCACCCCTCCACTTT.

This clone was seen a single time. The chain combines TRBV12-3 or TRBV12-4 with TRBJ2-2, with TRBD1 as a possible D gene (6 bases). CDR3 size: 13 residues. The ends were cut back, 9 bases at V and 1 base at J, with 9 bases in the middle. The CDR3 DNA follows: TGTGCCAGTAGGACAGTGAACACCGGGGAGCTGTTTTTT. Protein product: CASRTVNTGELFF.

The DNA for the CDR3 is TGCGCCAGCAGCCAAGACCTTGGCAGGGTAGTGGGAACAGCCAAAAACATTCAGTACTTC. As protein: CASSQDLGRVVGTAKNIQYF. V is TRBV4-3 and J is TRBJ2-4; maybe TRBD1 (5 bases). Trimming pared 0 bases from V and 0 bases from J, leaving 21 bases between. CDR1 is LGHNA and CDR2 is YSLEER in the germline V gene. The CDR3 consists of 20 residues.

The chain combines TRBV3-1 (or the pseudogene TRBV3-2) with TRBJ2-1, with 8 positions matching TRBD2. The CDR3 sequence is 14 residues long. With 4 bases clipped from V and 6 bases from J, the junction kept 5 bases outside the gene matches. Germline CDR1 LGHDT, CDR2 YNNKEL (reference sequence). The CDR3 bases are TGTGCCAGCAGCCCAGCGGGAGTAGGCAATGAGCAGTTCTTC. Protein sequence: CASSPAGVGNEQFF.

The chain uses TRBV19 and TRBJ1-5, with 7 nucleotides matching TRBD1. J was trimmed by 6 bases and V by 5 bases; bases with no gene match: 7. Germline CDR1 LNHDA, CDR2 SQIVND (reference sequence). The CDR3 contains 14 residues. CDR3 nucleotides: TGTGCCAGTAGTGATGAGGACAGGCTTCAGCCCCAGCATTTT. Protein product: CASSDEDRLQPQHF.

The chain combines TRBV4-2 with TRBJ1-2; possibly TRBD1 for D (6 bases). V lost 5 bases and J lost 4, with 11 bases in between. The CDR3 extends over 13 amino acids. CDR1 is LGHNA and CDR2 is YNFKEQ in the germline V gene. The CDR3 region is CASSWQGFYGYTF. DNA of the CDR3: TGTGCCAGCAGCTGGCAGGGGTTCTATGGCTACACCTTC.

This chain links TRBV4-1 with TRBJ2-7; TRBD2 matches at 10 bases. The CDR3 has 15 amino acids. CDR1 is MGHRA, CDR2 YSYEKL, per germline. The V segment lost 4 bases and the J segment 2 bases; nucleotides outside the gene matches: 5. The CDR3 is CASSRTSGATYEQYF. The CDR3 DNA follows: TGCGCCAGCAGCCGAACTAGCGGGGCGACCTACGAGCAGTACTTC.

This clone was detected once. The V and J genes are TRBV30 and TRBJ2-2; D may be TRBD2 (5 bases). CDR1 is GTSNPN and CDR2 is SVGIG in the germline V gene (reference sequence). The CDR3 covers 16 residues. Trimming took 0 bases from V and 6 from J, leaving 17 bases between them. This chain's CDR3 is CAWSVRMVPRAGELFF. CDR3 in DNA: TGTGCCTGGAGTGTACGTATGGTCCCGAGGGCCGGGGAGCTGTTTTTT.

The chain recombines TRBV10-3 with TRBJ2-7; TRBD1 matches 8 bases. The CDR3 spans 14 residues. V shed 4 bases, J shed 4 bases, and the junction held 6 bases outside the gene matches. Germline V CDR1 and CDR2: ENHRY, SYGVKD. CDR3 region: CAISARQGRYEQYF. CDR3 coding DNA: TGTGCCATCAGTGCTCGACAGGGGCGGTACGAGCAGTACTTC.

The chain employs TRBV6-5 and TRBJ2-7, with a tentative D call TRBD1 (6 bases). This CDR3 comprises 14 residues. Germline CDR1 reads MNHEY; CDR2 reads SVGAGI. The V end lost 5 bases, the J end lost 0 bases, and 11 bases lay between the germline ends. In DNA, the CDR3 is TGTGCCAGCAGTCGGACAGCAGCCTCCTACGAGCAGTACGTC. It codes for CASSRTAASYEQYV.

The rearrangement joins TRBV29-1 to TRBJ2-1; possibly TRBD2 for D (5 bases). In germline, CDR1 is SQVTM, CDR2 ANQGSEA. The V gene lost 7 bases and the J gene lost 10 bases, with 14 bases spanning the gap. This CDR3 is 11 amino acids long. CDR3 region: CSARDWREQFF. In nucleotides, the CDR3 is TGCAGCGCCCGAGACTGGAGGGAGCAGTTCTTC.

The chain uses TRBV28 and TRBJ2-6; weak D call: TRBD1 (6 bases). The CDR3 covers 14 residues. V was pared by 10 bases and J by 0 bases, with 10 bases between. Germline CDR1 MDHEN, CDR2 SYDVKM. This CDR3 reads CATHRVSGANVLTF. The CDR3 region has the DNA TGTGCCACCCACAGGGTCTCTGGGGCCAACGTCCTGACTTTC.